This T cell receptor (beta chain) was sequenced during a study of CD8+CD57+ T cells in acquired aplastic anemia. This clonotype was picked up many times. What it recognizes is unknown. One end of the junction varies from germline; a read error may be responsible. Per the germline V gene, CDR1 is DFQATT and CDR2 is SNEGSKA (reference sequence). The CDR3 has 14 amino acids. TCR beta VDJ combinations and CDR3 sequences were profiled from genomic DNA. TCRdb redid the calling of the reads with MiXCR, one entry per CDR3 protein. The sample holds around 400,000 distinct CDR3 sequences, about 70% seen once. Points from the study as a whole: Controls did not differ significantly from patients in CD8+ Simpson's diversity.

The sequence was obtained from a human donor in good health, serving as a control. The material sequenced was sorted CD4+, CD8+, or CD8+CD57+ T cells (not recorded which) from PBMCs. The chain combines TRBV20-1 with TRBJ1-1; 9 bases align to TRBD1. Here the CDR3 DNA reads TGCAGTGCCAGAGAAGGGACAGGGAGCACTGAAGCTTTCTTT. Protein product: CSAREGTGSTEAFF.